Listed here are 20 T cell receptor beta chains from one sample, sequenced in a study of response to subunit inactivated influenza vaccine. One entry per CDR3 protein results from TCRdb running MiXCR on the RT-PCR reads. The table lists roughly 700,000 distinct CDR3 sequences, approximately 14% of them singletons. This sample comprised PBMCs from blood, obtained roughly 15 days before vaccination. The receptors derive from a man in his forties or fifties who received an inactivated influenza vaccine.

Regarding this clonotype: One junction end disagrees with the germline gene, perhaps due to a read error. The CDR3 spells CARSLHVTGMDTEAFF. The CDR3 coding sequence is TGTGCCCGCAGTTTACACGTGACAGGGATGGACACTGAAGCTTTCTTT. V is TRBV27 and J is TRBJ1-1, with 7 bases matching TRBD1. Germline CDR1 MNHEY, CDR2 SMNVEV (reference sequence). This CDR3 is 16 amino acids long.

There are a few counts of this clonotype. The chain combines TRBV5-4 with TRBJ1-2; 10 bases are shared with TRBD1. Trimming took 5 bases from V and 4 from J; bases not matched to a gene: 2. CDR1 is SGHNT, CDR2 YYREEE, per germline (reference sequence). This CDR3 has 13 residues. CDR3 nucleotides: TGTGCCAGCAGACGGACAGGGGGCTATGGCTACACCTTC. Its translation is CASRRTGGYGYTF.

V gene TRBV7-9 combines with J gene TRBJ2-7; D may be TRBD1 (6 bases). Trimming cost V 4 bases and J 4 bases, with 17 bases left between them. The germline CDR1 and CDR2 sequences are SEHNR and FQNEAQ (reference sequence). The CDR3 sequence is 15 residues long. The CDR3 region is CASSSMDRQVYEQYF. In nucleotides, the CDR3 is TGTGCCAGCAGCTCCATGGACAGACAGGTGTACGAGCAGTACTTC. Full variable domain (outside the CDR3, taken from reference TRBV7-9 and TRBJ2-7): DTGVSQNPRHKITKRGQNVTFRCDPISEHNRLYWYRQTLGQGPEFLTYFQNEAQLEKSRLLSDRFSAERPKGSFSTLEIQRTEQGDSAMYLCASSSMDRQVYEQYFGPGTRLTVT.

This clonotype was observed at least ten times. This chain connects TRBV7-6 to TRBJ1-6, with D perhaps TRBD1 (5 bases). The CDR3 runs 13 residues. Trimming removed 3 bases at V and 9 bases at J, with 9 bases between. Germline CDR1 is SGHVS and CDR2 is FNYEAQ. CDR3 sequence reads: CASSLTESSPLHF. The DNA of the CDR3 is TGTGCCAGCAGCTTGACAGAAAGTTCACCCCTCCACTTT.

This clonotype was recorded a few times. The chain is built from TRBV15 and TRBJ2-1; 9 nucleotides align to TRBD2. V lost 0 bases to trimming and J lost 7 bases; unmatched junction nucleotides: 10. CDR1 and CDR2 from the germline V gene are LNHNV and YYDKDF (reference sequence). This CDR3 contains 17 residues. The CDR3 nucleotides read TGTGCCACCAGCAGAGATAGAGGTAGCGGGAGAGGTAATGAGCAGTTCTTC. This gives the protein CATSRDRGSGRGNEQFF.

J is TRBJ1-1 and V is TRBV20-1; 7 nucleotides match TRBD1. V dropped 5 bases and J dropped 2; count of bases not matched to a gene: 11. The CDR3 totals 15 residues. Looked up from germline, CDR1 is DFQATT and CDR2 is SNEGSKA (reference sequence). The CDR3 nucleotides read TGCAGTGCTCTGGACGGGACAGTGTTCAACACTGAAGCTTTCTTT. It is translated as CSALDGTVFNTEAFF.

The chain joins TRBV20-1 to TRBJ2-4, with D possibly being TRBD1 or TRBD2 (6 bases each). The CDR3 is 17 residues long. Trimming took off 5 bases at V and 3 bases at J, with 23 bases between the two ends. CDR1 and CDR2 from the germline V gene are DFQATT and SNEGSKA (reference sequence). CDR3 nucleotides: TGCAGTGCTCCTCCTCGTTCGGGGGCCCTTGTCAAAAACATTCAGTACTTC. Its protein is CSAPPRSGALVKNIQYF.

The chain couples TRBV15 to TRBJ2-5, with a tentative D call TRBD1 (6 bases). Germline assignment: CDR1 LNHNV and CDR2 YYDKDF (reference sequence). Trimming left V 2 bases short and J 4 bases short, with 11 bases between. The CDR3 covers 14 residues. CDR3 region: CATSRRGSVETQYF. The CDR3 DNA sequence: TGTGCCACCAGCAGAAGGGGGTCCGTAGAGACCCAGTACTTC.

This clonotype was observed a handful of times. The rearrangement uses TRBV7-6 and TRBJ2-3, with 7 bases identical to TRBD1. Looked up from germline, CDR1 is SGHVS and CDR2 is FNYEAQ. The CDR3 has 14 residues. The V and J ends lost 5 bases and 4 bases, in that order; junction bases with no gene match: 6. The CDR3 spells CASSRGQDPDTQYF. Here the CDR3 DNA reads TGTGCCAGCAGCCGAGGACAGGACCCAGATACGCAGTATTTT.

This clonotype was seen a handful of times. CDR3 in DNA: TGTGCCAGCAGCCAAGATTTAACTAGCGGGGTGACTGAGCAGTTCTTC. Its protein is CASSQDLTSGVTEQFF. The gene calls are TRBV4-2 and TRBJ2-1; 10 bases match TRBD2. The CDR3 runs 16 residues. Germline V lookup: CDR1 LGHNA, CDR2 YNFKEQ. V gave up 0 bases and J gave up 9 bases; unmatched junction bases: 8.

This chain connects TRBV30 to TRBJ2-4; 11 bases align to TRBD2. V lost 0 bases, J lost 0 bases, and 13 bases stayed unmatched. The CDR3 is 20 amino acids. Germline lookup yields CDR1 GTSNPN and CDR2 SVGIG (reference sequence). CDR3 DNA: TGTGCCTGGAGTGTGTCTCTAGCGGGAGGTCTACCGTTAGCCAAAAACATTCAGTACTTC. Its translation is CAWSVSLAGGLPLAKNIQYF.

This clonotype was seen only a few times. The CDR3 DNA is TGTGCCAGCAGCTTGGAGGGCAGGACCTACGAGCAGTACTTC. Protein: CASSLEGRTYEQYF. The chain has TRBV5-6 and TRBJ2-7; D is undetermined. The CDR3 has 14 amino acids. CDR1 is SGHDT and CDR2 is YYEEEE in the germline V gene. The V end was cut by 0 bases, the J end by 2 bases, with 9 bases between.

The rearrangement links TRBV15 to TRBJ1-5; the D is unclear. The CDR3 is 15 residues long. With 3 bases removed from V and 1 base from J, the gap between germline ends came to 10 bases. Germline V CDR1 and CDR2: LNHNV, YYDKDF (reference sequence). CDR3 DNA: TGTGCCACCAGCAGTGGCGACGGAAGCAATCAGCCCCAGCATTTT. Its translation: CATSSGDGSNQPQHF. Complete variable domain (other parts from reference TRBV15 and TRBJ1-5): DAMVIQNPRYQVTQFGKPVTLSCSQTLNHNVMYWYQQKSSQAPKLLFHYYDKDFNNEADTPDNFQSRRPNTSFCFLDIRSPGLGDTAMYLCATSSGDGSNQPQHFGDGTRLSIL.

This clonotype was seen a few times. J is TRBJ1-5 and V is TRBV10-3; D is possibly TRBD1 (5 bases). V shed 0 bases and J shed 6 bases, with 9 bases lying between them. The CDR3 covers 14 residues. Germline CDR1 and CDR2: ENHRY and SYGVKD. The CDR3 DNA reads as TGTGCCATCAGTGAGTCGACGGGGGTTCAGCCCCAGCATTTT. Translation: CAISESTGVQPQHF.

The table lists this clonotype with a count of one. The rearrangement uses TRBV20-1 and TRBJ2-1; 10 positions match TRBD2. The CDR3 has 14 residues. Germline lookup yields CDR1 DFQATT and CDR2 SNEGSKA (reference sequence). J gave up 12 bases and V 6 bases, and 14 bases lay outside the gene matches. The CDR3 DNA sequence: TGCAGTGCCCCCCCTAGCGGGAGAACTGAGAGGCAGTTCTTC. Translated, it gives CSAPPSGRTERQFF.

The rearrangement links TRBV4-3 to TRBJ1-1; 7 positions match TRBD1. CDR3 length: 16 amino acids. V shed 3 bases and J 0 bases; nucleotides not matched to a gene: 7. Germline lookup yields CDR1 LGHNA and CDR2 YSLEER. As DNA, the CDR3 is TGCGCCAGCAGCCAGGGGACAGCGGGCATGAACACTGAAGCTTTCTTT. Its protein is CASSQGTAGMNTEAFF.

The sample holds a few counts of this clonotype. The J gene is TRBJ2-1, the V gene TRBV5-1; TRBD2 agrees at 8 bases. Unmatched junction bases numbered 5, after V lost 0 bases and J lost 0 bases. The CDR3 extends over 17 amino acids. Germline V lookup: CDR1 SGHRS, CDR2 YFSETQ. In DNA form, the CDR3 reads TGCGCCAGCAGCTTGGCACTACTAGCGGTCTCCTACAATGAGCAGTTCTTC. Translated: CASSLALLAVSYNEQFF. Complete variable domain (other parts from reference TRBV5-1 and TRBJ2-1): KAGVTQTPRYLIKTRGQQVTLSCSPISGHRSVSWYQQTPGQGLQFLFEYFSETQRNKGNFPGRFSGRQFSNSRSEMNVSTLELGDSALYLCASSLALLAVSYNEQFFGPGTRLTVL.

V is TRBV10-3 and J is TRBJ1-3; maybe TRBD1 (5 bases). Germline V gives CDR1 ENHRY, CDR2 SYGVKD. Trimming pared 1 base from V and 4 bases from J, leaving 8 bases between. This CDR3 is 14 amino acids long. In DNA form, the CDR3 reads TGTGCCATCAGTGAGTTAACAGGCGGAAACACCATATATTTT. This encodes CAISELTGGNTIYF.

The chain joins TRBV29-1 to TRBJ1-2; tentatively, D is TRBD1 (6 bases). The germline CDR1 and CDR2 sequences are SQVTM and ANQGSEA. Trimming removed 4 bases at V and 7 bases at J, with 10 bases between. The CDR3 sequence is 11 residues long. Written as DNA, the CDR3 is TGCAGCGTTGGGGGGGGCCTTGGCTACACCTTC. Translating it yields CSVGGGLGYTF.

In its sample, this clonotype was seen many times. The rearrangement links TRBV4-3 to TRBJ2-1; D remains ambiguous. CDR3 size: 14 residues. V dropped 4 bases and J dropped 1 base, with 8 bases sitting between them. Germline CDR1 reads LGHNA; CDR2 reads YSLEER. The CDR3 reads CASSPVASYNEQFF. For the CDR3, the DNA is TGCGCCAGCAGCCCAGTTGCTTCCTACAATGAGCAGTTCTTC.